One and the same sample provided the 28 T cell receptor beta chains below, sequenced in a study of T-cell memory formation after mild COVID-19. A single record per CDR3 protein comes from TCRdb applying MiXCR to the 5' RACE reads. The sample includes around 130,000 distinct CDR3 sequences, about 6.5% of them seen just once. Sequencing was done on a sample of PBMCs or a T cell subset sorted from them (not recorded which). These receptors all stem from an adult woman who had mild COVID-19 (a few samples of this study predate the infection). Cell type and time point are not known.

This clonotype was seen only a few times. This chain uses TRBV6-2 or TRBV6-3 with TRBJ2-2; possible D gene TRBD2, 5 bases. The V end lost 6 bases, the J end lost 7 bases, and 12 bases lay between the germline ends. CDR3 length: 13 residues. Per the germline V gene, CDR1 is MNHEY and CDR2 is SVGEGT. In DNA form, the CDR3 reads TGTGCCAGCAGCCCTACGGGATACGGGGAGCTGTTTTTT. Translating it yields CASSPTGYGELFF.

There are many counts of this clonotype. The J gene is TRBJ2-7, the V gene TRBV20-1, with D possibly being TRBD1 (6 bases). The CDR3 is 12 amino acids. V lost 7 bases and J 2 bases, leaving 12 bases between the germline ends. Germline lookup yields CDR1 DFQATT and CDR2 SNEGSKA (reference sequence). CDR3 coding DNA: TGCAGTGTACAGGGTCTAACCTACGAGCAGTACTTC. Protein sequence: CSVQGLTYEQYF.

This clonotype was seen at least ten times. The rearrangement joins TRBV12-3 or TRBV12-4 to TRBJ2-5; no firm D call. The ends were cut back, 3 bases at V and 6 bases at J, with 8 bases in the middle. CDR3 length equals 12 residues. CDR3 sequence (DNA): TGTGCCAGCAGTTTCCCATCGCAGACCCAGTACTTC. Protein product: CASSFPSQTQYF.

The V gene is TRBV12-3 or TRBV12-4, the J gene TRBJ1-1; 7 nucleotides line up with TRBD1. With 5 bases clipped from V and 2 bases from J, the junction kept 8 bases outside the gene matches. This CDR3 has 15 residues. CDR3 DNA: TGTGCCAGCAGTCAACAGGGGTCCTTTAACACTGAAGCTTTCTTT. Protein product: CASSQQGSFNTEAFF.

V is TRBV6-1 and J is TRBJ2-1, with D unclear. Germline loops: CDR1 MNHNS, CDR2 SASEGT. V was shortened by 3 bases and J by 2 bases, with 8 bases between the two germline ends. CDR3 length equals 14 residues. The CDR3 nucleotides read TGTGCCAGCAGTGATCCAGGAGCCTACAATGAGCAGTTCTTC. Protein sequence: CASSDPGAYNEQFF.

This clonotype was seen many times. V and J are TRBV30 and TRBJ2-3; TRBD1 is a possible D gene (5 bases). Between the trimmed V and J ends, which lost 1 base and 3 bases, there was a span of 11 bases. The germline CDR1 and CDR2 sequences are GTSNPN and SVGIG (reference sequence). This CDR3 region has 14 residues. The CDR3 DNA reads as TGTGCCTGGAGTGGTTGGGGCAGGACAGATACGCAGTATTTT. It is translated as CAWSGWGRTDTQYF. The entire variable domain, with the rest obtained from reference TRBV30 and TRBJ2-3, is as follows: SQTIHQWPATLVQPVGSPLSLECTVEGTSNPNLYWYRQAAGRGLQLLFYSVGIGQISSEVPQNLSASRPQDRQFILSSKKLLLSDSGFYLCAWSGWGRTDTQYFGPGTRLTVL.

This clonotype was picked up many times. The chain links TRBV19 to TRBJ2-5; tentative D call: TRBD2 (5 bases). CDR3 length equals 15 residues. Trimming removed 3 bases at V and 5 bases at J, with 16 bases between. Germline lookup yields CDR1 LNHDA and CDR2 SQIVND (reference sequence). This chain's CDR3 is CASSIGDASTETQYF. The CDR3 DNA reads TGTGCCAGTAGTATCGGGGATGCGTCGACGGAGACCCAGTACTTC.

This rearrangement joins TRBV30 to TRBJ1-5, with D possibly TRBD1 on 5 matching bases. The CDR3 covers 15 residues. CDR1 and CDR2 (germline): GTSNPN, SVGIG (reference sequence). Trimming left V 5 bases short and J 4 bases short, with 18 bases between. The CDR3 bases are TGTGCCTGGGACTATCCCGGGACGGTTAATCAGCCCCAGCATTTT. Amino acids: CAWDYPGTVNQPQHF.

The sample holds a few counts of this clonotype. The V gene is TRBV2, the J gene TRBJ2-1, with TRBD2 matching 7 bases. Per the germline V gene, CDR1 is SNHLY and CDR2 is FYNNEI. The CDR3 spans 12 residues. The J segment lost 10 bases and the V segment lost 4 bases, leaving 4 bases of the junction unmatched. The CDR3 sequence is CASSGTSWEQFF. CDR3 nucleotide sequence: TGTGCCAGCAGTGGGACTAGTTGGGAGCAGTTCTTC.

V and J are TRBV9 and TRBJ2-7, with 12 bases identical to TRBD2. The ends lost 3 bases at V and 2 bases at J; junction bases unmatched: 3. The germline V gene has CDR1 SGDLS and CDR2 YYNGEE. The CDR3 loop spans 15 amino acids. CDR3 protein: CASSGGLAGTYEQYF. CDR3 DNA sequence: TGTGCCAGCAGCGGGGGACTAGCGGGTACCTACGAGCAGTACTTC. The whole variable domain, filled in from reference TRBV9 and TRBJ2-7, reads DSGVTQTPKHLITATGQRVTLRCSPRSGDLSVYWYQQSLDQGLQFLIQYYNGEERAKGNILERFSAQQFPDLHSELNLSSLELGDSALYFCASSGGLAGTYEQYFGPGTRLTVT.

The table lists this clonotype with many counts. This chain connects TRBV7-9 to TRBJ2-5, with D hard to call. This CDR3 is built from 13 residues. The germline V and J ends were trimmed by 5 bases and 4 bases, with 11 bases remaining between them. Germline V CDR1 and CDR2: SEHNR, FQNEAQ (reference sequence). CDR3 sequence (DNA): TGTGCCAGCAGCCCGCCTCCCGCAGAGACCCAGTACTTC. It encodes CASSPPPAETQYF.

The gene calls are TRBV7-9 and TRBJ1-1; D unclear. The CDR3 is made up of 14 amino acids. From germline, CDR1 is SEHNR and CDR2 FQNEAQ (reference sequence). V was shortened by 5 bases and J by 11 bases, with 21 bases between the two germline ends. The CDR3 sequence is CASSTRPEGRAAFF. DNA of the CDR3: TGTGCCAGCAGCACACGCCCGGAGGGCCGGGCGGCTTTCTTT.

This clonotype was seen only a few times. The genes are TRBV5-1 and TRBJ1-2, with 8 bases identical to TRBD1. The CDR3 loop spans 14 amino acids. Germline V gene lookup returns CDR1 SGHRS and CDR2 YFSETQ. J lost 7 bases, V lost 4 bases, and 9 bases had no gene match. In DNA, the CDR3 is TGCGCCAGCAGCACCTTCCAGGGGGCGCGTGGCTACACCTTC. Its translation is CASSTFQGARGYTF.

This clonotype was observed many times. The chain combines TRBV7-3 with TRBJ2-7; 8 bases are shared with TRBD1. CDR3 size: 14 residues. Losses at the gene ends were 5 bases for V and 4 bases for J; bases not matched to a gene: 7. CDR1 is SGHTA and CDR2 is FQGTGA in the germline V gene. The CDR3 bases are TGTGCCAGCAGCCCCTCGGACAGGGCGTACGAGCAGTACTTC. It translates to CASSPSDRAYEQYF.

This clonotype was observed many times. The rearrangement links TRBV29-1 to TRBJ2-7; 7 bases align to TRBD1. The V gene end was trimmed by 6 bases and the J gene end by 5 bases; junction bases not matched to a gene: 10. The CDR3 extends over 13 amino acids. In germline, CDR1 is SQVTM, CDR2 ANQGSEA. CDR3 sequence: CSVGWDRSNEQYF. DNA for the CDR3: TGCAGCGTGGGCTGGGACAGAAGTAACGAGCAGTACTTC.

This clonotype was detected a few times. This sequence joins TRBV4-1 and TRBJ2-7, with 7 bases fitting TRBD1. Germline CDR1 is MGHRA and CDR2 is YSYEKL. With V trimmed by 4 bases and J by 6 bases, 6 bases remained unmatched. The length of the CDR3 is 13 residues. The DNA of the CDR3 is TGCGCCAGCAGCCGGACAGGTTTGGGCGAGCAGTACTTC. Translated, it gives CASSRTGLGEQYF.

This chain connects TRBV19 to TRBJ2-3; D is unresolved. CDR3 length: 16 residues. Germline V gene lookup returns CDR1 LNHDA and CDR2 SQIVND (reference sequence). V was cut by 1 base and J by 5 bases, with 16 bases left in between. The CDR3 reads CASSIVWIGRRDTQYF. In nucleotides, the CDR3 is TGTGCCAGTAGTATAGTGTGGATCGGCCGGCGAGATACGCAGTATTTT.

The CDR3 sequence is CASSQVTGRGEQFF. In DNA, the CDR3 is TGCGCCAGCAGCCAAGTAACGGGCCGCGGTGAGCAGTTCTTC. The chain has TRBV4-1 and TRBJ2-1; D gene unclear. CDR3 length: 14 residues. V gave up 1 base and J gave up 9 bases, with 13 bases separating them. From germline, CDR1 is MGHRA and CDR2 YSYEKL.

This clonotype was counted ten times or more. The gene calls are TRBV12-3 or TRBV12-4 and TRBJ1-2; 7 bases map to TRBD1. The CDR3 extends over 17 amino acids. The V and J ends lost 6 bases and 8 bases, in that order; junction bases with no gene match: 21. The CDR3 loop reads CASSLGTALLSLGGYTF. As DNA, the CDR3 is TGTGCCAGCAGCCTCGGGACAGCCCTCTTATCGCTGGGGGGCTACACCTTC.

The gene calls are TRBV7-9 and TRBJ1-1; D is ambiguous. This CDR3 is built from 12 residues. Germline V gene lookup returns CDR1 SEHNR and CDR2 FQNEAQ (reference sequence). V was shortened by 5 bases and J by 1 base, with 5 bases between the two germline ends. The CDR3 here is CASSRWNTEAFF. The CDR3 DNA reads TGTGCCAGCAGCCGGTGGAACACTGAAGCTTTCTTT.

In this sample, this clonotype turned up many times. The chain carries TRBV12-3 or TRBV12-4 and TRBJ1-1, with D possibly matching TRBD1 (6 bases). This CDR3 has 13 amino acids. V lost 5 bases, J lost 2 bases, and 9 bases lay in between. The CDR3 is CASSTTGNTEAFF. The CDR3 DNA sequence: TGTGCCAGCAGTACGACAGGAAACACTGAAGCTTTCTTT.

To note about this clonotype: A junction boundary mismatches the germline segment, possibly from a read error. The rearrangement uses TRBV7-7 and TRBJ2-4; TRBD1 agrees at 11 bases. The CDR3 contains 16 residues. The germline V gene encodes CDR1 SSHAT and CDR2 FNYEAQ (reference sequence). CDR3 amino acids: CASSLGTGGAKNIQYF. The CDR3 coding sequence is TGTGCTAGCAGCTTAGGGACAGGGGGAGCCAAAAACATTCAGTACTTC.

In this sample, this clonotype turned up many times. The rearrangement uses TRBV5-1 and TRBJ2-3, with 8 bases aligning to TRBD2. The CDR3 runs 15 residues. Germline CDR1 reads SGHRS; CDR2 reads YFSETQ. Trimming at V came to 4 bases and at J to 4 bases, leaving 8 bases not matched to a gene. The CDR3 bases are TGCGCCAGCAGCGTCAGACTAGCGTCCGCAGATACGCAGTATTTT. Amino acid sequence: CASSVRLASADTQYF.

This sequence joins TRBV9 and TRBJ1-1, with TRBD1 matching 7 bases. V was clipped by 4 bases and J by 7 bases; unmatched bases: 4. The CDR3 runs 12 residues. Germline V lookup: CDR1 SGDLS, CDR2 YYNGEE. In nucleotides, the CDR3 is TGTGCCAGCAGCACACGGGACAGTGAAGCTTTCTTT. Translated: CASSTRDSEAFF.

The chain carries TRBV23-1 and TRBJ1-6, with a possible D match to TRBD1 (5 bases). TRBV23-1 carries the ORF label, with uncertain function. Trimming pared 6 bases from V and 7 bases from J, leaving 22 bases between. The CDR3 has 17 amino acids. Written as DNA, the CDR3 is TGCGCCAGCAGCCCCGGGACCCGTCTTATATACAATTCACCCCTCCACTTT. Amino acid sequence: CASSPGTRLIYNSPLHF.

The chain joins TRBV11-1 to TRBJ2-1; D possibly corresponds to TRBD2 (5 bases). This CDR3 spans 13 amino acids. The germline V gene has CDR1 SGHAT and CDR2 FQDESV (reference sequence). With 3 bases removed from V and 6 bases from J, the gap between germline ends came to 9 bases. This CDR3 reads CASSFSGSNEQFF. DNA of the CDR3: TGTGCCAGCAGCTTCTCGGGAAGCAATGAGCAGTTCTTC.

This clonotype was counted between two and nine times. The rearrangement joins TRBV12-3 or TRBV12-4 to TRBJ1-1; D perhaps matches TRBD1 (5 bases). V lost 7 bases and J lost 7, with 13 bases in between. This CDR3 is built from 12 residues. The DNA of the CDR3 is TGTGCCAGCACCTCCGGGACGTTTGAAGCTTTCTTT. Translating it yields CASTSGTFEAFF.

This clonotype has at least ten counts. The genes are TRBV6-5 and TRBJ2-1; 8 nucleotides match TRBD2. V trimming: 4 bases; J trimming: 5 bases; junction bases outside the gene matches: 13. Germline CDR1 is MNHEY and CDR2 is SVGAGI. CDR3 length: 17 residues. CDR3: CASSLSKTSAYNNEQFF. The DNA of the CDR3 is TGTGCCAGCAGTTTATCGAAGACTAGCGCCTACAACAATGAGCAGTTCTTC.